These 16 T cell receptor beta chains originate from one sample sequenced in a study of CD8 T cells in Susac syndrome. About 0.45 to 1 ug RNA was reverse transcribed with random hexamers. Each CDR3 protein is one row after TCRdb ran MiXCR on the immunoSEQ multiplex PCR reads. The sample includes more than 150,000 distinct CDR3 sequences, around 90% seen only once; the top ten take around 0.079%. The specimen was CD4+ T cells from PBMCs. The receptors stem from a human donor in good health.

The sample holds one count of this clonotype. The chain has TRBV19 and TRBJ1-1, with unresolved D. V was trimmed by 5 bases and J by 5 bases, leaving 12 bases between them. This CDR3 is 13 amino acids long. Germline CDR1 and CDR2: LNHDA and SQIVND (reference sequence). CDR3 sequence: CASSWVLVTEAFF. The DNA of the CDR3 is TGTGCCAGTAGTTGGGTCTTGGTAACTGAAGCTTTCTTT.

The CDR3 coding sequence is TGTGCCAGCAGTTCTCAAGCAACTAATGAAAAACTGTTTTTT. Translation: CASSSQATNEKLFF. J is TRBJ1-4 and V is TRBV6-5; unclear D gene. Trimming took 4 bases from V and 0 from J, leaving 6 bases between them. Germline-derived CDR1 and CDR2 are MNHEY and SVGAGI. CDR3 length: 14 amino acids.

V usage is TRBV7-9 and J usage is TRBJ2-6; D not resolved. The V gene lost 5 bases and the J gene lost 0 bases, with 17 bases spanning the gap. Germline values: CDR1 SEHNR, CDR2 FQNEAQ (reference sequence). The CDR3 length is 18 residues. The CDR3 DNA sequence: TGTGCCAGCAGCCTCGGAAAGAAAGACCGCTCTGGGGCCAACGTCCTGACTTTC. This encodes CASSLGKKDRSGANVLTF.

The J gene is TRBJ1-3, the V gene TRBV12-3 or TRBV12-4; no clear D. The CDR3 extends over 12 amino acids. V was shortened by 3 bases and J by 4 bases, with 4 bases between the two germline ends. The CDR3 DNA is TGTGCCAGCAGTTTTAGGGGAAACACCATATATTTT. Translating it yields CASSFRGNTIYF.

This rearrangement joins TRBV6-4 to TRBJ2-4, with 7 bases that match TRBD1. Germline V gene data show CDR1 as MRHNA and CDR2 as SNTAGT. The V gene end was trimmed by 4 bases and the J gene end by 5 bases; junction bases not matched to a gene: 8. The CDR3 consists of 15 residues. The chain's CDR3 is CASSAISGQENIQYF. DNA for the CDR3: TGTGCCAGCAGTGCCATTTCAGGACAGGAAAACATTCAGTACTTC.

The V gene is TRBV7-9, the J gene TRBJ1-3, with D uncertain. The V gene's germline CDR1 is SEHNR and CDR2 FQNEAQ (reference sequence). The CDR3 is made up of 15 amino acids. Trimming removed 5 bases from V and 0 bases from J, with 11 bases in between. The CDR3 sequence: CASSPRGSSGNTIYF. Here the CDR3 DNA reads TGTGCCAGCAGCCCGAGAGGGAGCTCTGGAAACACCATATATTTT.

This clonotype was seen a few times. The chain recombines TRBV12-3 or TRBV12-4 with TRBJ2-3; D is perhaps TRBD2 (6 bases). Trimming stripped 3 bases from V and 0 bases from J, with 7 bases between. CDR3 length: 14 amino acids. The CDR3 coding sequence is TGTGCCAGCAGTTTTAGCGGCAGCACAGATACGCAGTATTTT. Translating gives CASSFSGSTDTQYF.

The chain uses TRBV7-9 and TRBJ2-3, with D possibly matching TRBD1 (6 bases). The CDR3 spans 16 residues. Looked up from germline, CDR1 is SEHNR and CDR2 is FQNEAQ (reference sequence). Trimming pared 6 bases from V and 3 bases from J, leaving 19 bases between. The CDR3 loop is CASRENRASWTDTQYF. CDR3 DNA: TGTGCCAGCAGGGAAAACAGGGCGAGTTGGACAGATACGCAGTATTTT.

CDR3 sequence (DNA): TGCGCCAGCAGCAACCGGGACAGGGACTTGCATACGCAGTATTTT. Its protein is CASSNRDRDLHTQYF. The V gene is TRBV5-1, the J gene TRBJ2-3, with 9 bases lining up with TRBD1. This CDR3 has 15 residues. The germline V gene has CDR1 SGHRS and CDR2 YFSETQ. The trim removed 4 bases at V and 7 bases at J, leaving 10 bases unmatched.

In this sample, this clonotype turned up once. V gene TRBV3-1 combines with J gene TRBJ2-7; 7 nucleotides line up with TRBD1. This CDR3 has 15 residues. The junction had 10 bases not matched to a gene; V was cut back by 3 bases and J by 5 bases. Germline lookup yields CDR1 LGHDT and CDR2 YNNKEL (reference sequence). CDR3 bases: TGTGCCAGCAGCCAGAACGACAGGGTAAGACACGAGCAGTACTTC. It is translated as CASSQNDRVRHEQYF.

The gene calls are TRBV7-9 and TRBJ2-3, with 8 bases matching TRBD2. The CDR3 loop spans 16 amino acids. The germline V gene has CDR1 SEHNR and CDR2 FQNEAQ (reference sequence). With 5 bases clipped from V and 0 bases from J, the junction kept 7 bases outside the gene matches. The chain's CDR3 is CASSPILAASTDTQYF. The CDR3, as DNA: TGTGCCAGCAGCCCGATACTAGCGGCTAGCACAGATACGCAGTATTTT.

This chain joins TRBV18 and TRBJ1-1; D gene ambiguous. Trimming took off 3 bases at V and 1 base at J, with 9 bases between the two ends. CDR3 length: 14 amino acids. Germline V gene sequence: CDR1 KGHSH, CDR2 LQKENI. The CDR3 is CASSPTDRNTEAFF. Written as DNA, the CDR3 is TGTGCCAGCTCACCCACAGACCGGAACACTGAAGCTTTCTTT. The full variable domain, its missing parts supplied by reference TRBV18 and TRBJ1-1, is NAGVMQNPRHLVRRRGQEARLRCSPMKGHSHVYWYRQLPEEGLKFMVYLQKENIIDESGMPKERFSAEFPKEGPSILRIQQVVRGDSAAYFCASSPTDRNTEAFFGQGTRLTVV.

V usage is TRBV20-1 and J usage is TRBJ1-2; weak D call: TRBD1 (5 bases). CDR1 and CDR2 (germline): DFQATT, SNEGSKA (reference sequence). The CDR3 sequence is 13 residues long. V gave up 2 bases and J gave up 4 bases, with 11 bases separating them. The chain's CDR3 is CSARFPGAYGYTF. The CDR3 coding sequence is TGCAGTGCTAGATTCCCCGGGGCCTATGGCTACACCTTC.

This chain's CDR3 is CSAKRETSTDTQYF. The CDR3 coding sequence is TGCAGTGCTAAGCGGGAGACGAGCACAGATACGCAGTATTTT. The J gene is TRBJ2-3, the V gene TRBV20-1; TRBD2 aligns across 8 bases. The CDR3 contains 14 residues. CDR1 DFQATT and CDR2 SNEGSKA come from the germline V gene (reference sequence). Trimming at V came to 4 bases and at J to 0 bases, leaving 3 bases not matched to a gene.

The gene calls are TRBV10-3 and TRBJ2-2; tentatively, D is TRBD1 (6 bases). Germline V CDR1 and CDR2: ENHRY, SYGVKD. V was shortened by 4 bases and J by 4 bases, with 10 bases between the two germline ends. The CDR3 has 14 residues. CDR3 sequence: CAISGGQITGELFF. The CDR3 bases are TGTGCCATCAGTGGCGGACAGATCACCGGGGAGCTGTTTTTT.

The chain is built from TRBV30 and TRBJ2-7; TRBD2 matches 8 bases. Germline lookup yields CDR1 GTSNPN and CDR2 SVGIG (reference sequence). The J segment lost 2 bases and the V segment lost 3 bases, leaving 6 bases of the junction unmatched. The CDR3 length is 14 residues. Here the CDR3 reads CAWSRAGGTYEQYF. The DNA for the CDR3 is TGTGCCTGGAGCCGGGCGGGGGGCACCTACGAGCAGTACTTC.